A selection of T cell receptor beta chains follows, all from one sample in a study of technical replicates of blood from a handful of donors. Clones were sequenced by immunoSEQ multiplex PCR, and TCRdb holds only the in-frame ones, with some missing. Of about 100,000 clones in the sample, 90% to 96% were seen once. The specimen sequenced was T cells isolated from PBMCs. The source is a human donor in good health. Each CDR3 is given with its conserved first and last residue. Fields, in order: CDR3 protein, CDR3 DNA, clone size, J gene, D gene, V gene. The D gene is left open where the match is weak. Not all rows give a size; the values are once, few, many and, for expanded clones, a class.

cdr3_aa: CASSEAPAGTSSGANVLTF
cdr3_nt: TGTGCCAGCAGTGAAGCTCCAGCGGGCACTTCCTCTGGGGCCAACGTCCTGACTTTC
clone_size: NA
j_call: TRBJ2-6
d_call: NA
v_call: TRBV6-1

cdr3_aa: CATTLLAKNIQYF
cdr3_nt: TGTGCCACCACCCTACTAGCCAAAAACATTCAGTACTTC
clone_size: NA
j_call: TRBJ2-4
d_call: NA
v_call: TRBV28

cdr3_aa: CASRHGTTYEQYF
cdr3_nt: TGTGCCAGCAGACACGGGACAACCTACGAGCAGTACTTC
clone_size: NA
j_call: TRBJ2-7
d_call: NA
v_call: TRBV28

cdr3_aa: CASSPKYRDRGLGYLAKNIQYF
cdr3_nt: TGTGCCAGCAGTCCTAAATACAGGGACAGGGGTTTGGGGTACCTGGCCAAAAACATTCAGTACTTC
clone_size: once
j_call: TRBJ2-4
d_call: TRBD1
v_call: TRBV27

cdr3_aa: CASSFSTGTYGYTF
cdr3_nt: TGTGCCAGCAGTTTCTCGACAGGGACCTATGGCTACACCTTC
clone_size: NA
j_call: TRBJ1-2
d_call: TRBD1
v_call: TRBV27

cdr3_aa: CASSVALGGEQYF
cdr3_nt: TGTGCCAGCAGCGTGGCCCTAGGGGGCGAGCAGTACTTC
clone_size: NA
j_call: TRBJ2-7
d_call: NA
v_call: TRBV9

cdr3_aa: CASSLEGTAYTDTQYF
cdr3_nt: TGCGCCAGCAGCTTGGAGGGGACAGCATACACAGATACGCAGTATTTT
clone_size: NA
j_call: TRBJ2-3
d_call: TRBD1
v_call: TRBV5-1

cdr3_aa: CAIKRSIVDYGYTF
cdr3_nt: TGTGCCATCAAACGGAGCATCGTGGATTATGGCTACACCTTC
clone_size: NA
j_call: TRBJ1-2
d_call: NA
v_call: TRBV10-3

cdr3_aa: CAWTALTGVAEAFF
cdr3_nt: TGTGCCTGGACCGCATTAACAGGGGTCGCTGAAGCTTTCTTT
clone_size: NA
j_call: TRBJ1-1
d_call: TRBD1
v_call: TRBV30

cdr3_aa: CASSQLTMTGTDVEKLFF
cdr3_nt: TGCGCCAGCAGCCAACTTACCATGACCGGGACAGACGTTGAAAAACTGTTTTTT
clone_size: NA
j_call: TRBJ1-4
d_call: TRBD1
v_call: TRBV4-1

cdr3_aa: CASSSGLSSYNEQFF
cdr3_nt: TGTGCCAGCAGCTCCGGACTTAGCTCCTACAATGAGCAGTTCTTC
clone_size: NA
j_call: TRBJ2-1
d_call: NA
v_call: TRBV7-2

cdr3_aa: CSPDAAGRAHEQFF
cdr3_nt: TGCAGCCCAGATGCCGCGGGGAGGGCCCATGAGCAGTTCTTC
clone_size: NA
j_call: TRBJ2-1
d_call: TRBD2
v_call: TRBV29-1

cdr3_aa: CASSLLPGQGAIDEQYF
cdr3_nt: TGTGCCAGCAGTTTGCTACCGGGACAGGGGGCGATCGACGAGCAGTACTTC
clone_size: NA
j_call: TRBJ2-7
d_call: TRBD1
v_call: TRBV28

cdr3_aa: CASSFFFRHLGKTGINQPQHF
cdr3_nt: TGTGCCAGCAGCTTTTTCTTTCGTCATCTCGGGAAGACAGGGATCAATCAGCCCCAGCATTTT
clone_size: NA
j_call: TRBJ1-5
d_call: TRBD1
v_call: TRBV7-8

cdr3_aa: CASSFVAGNTEAFF
cdr3_nt: TGCGCCAGCAGCTTCGTTGCGGGGAACACTGAAGCTTTCTTT
clone_size: once
j_call: TRBJ1-1
d_call: NA
v_call: TRBV5-1

cdr3_aa: CASSEFHGTSSYEQYF
cdr3_nt: TGTGCCAGCAGTGAATTCCACGGGACATCTTCCTACGAGCAGTACTTC
clone_size: NA
j_call: TRBJ2-7
d_call: NA
v_call: TRBV6-1